This T cell receptor (beta chain) stems from a study of cytomegalovirus exposure and HLA in healthy donors. Study findings and constraints: A link between a missense DCLRE1C variant and TCR beta V- and J-gene trimming emerged from a later analysis.

The primer mix had 60 Vbeta and 13 Jbeta primers. TCRdb's table, derived via immunoSEQ multiplex PCR, lists solely in-frame clones and lacks some. The sample yields around 150,000 clones, around three quarters seen once. With respect to this clone: Its antigen is currently unknown.

Source material: PBMCs. This clonotype was obtained from a man aged 35 to 55 in good health and CMV-seropositive.

CDR3 DNA: TGCGCCAGCAGCCAAGATCGCGGGACTGAAGCTTTCTTT. Encoded protein: CASSQDRGTEAFF. V usage is TRBV4-1 and J usage is TRBJ1-1; D remains unclear. The CDR3 spans 13 residues. Germline loops: CDR1 MGHRA, CDR2 YSYEKL. V shed 0 bases and J shed 5 bases, with 7 bases lying between them.